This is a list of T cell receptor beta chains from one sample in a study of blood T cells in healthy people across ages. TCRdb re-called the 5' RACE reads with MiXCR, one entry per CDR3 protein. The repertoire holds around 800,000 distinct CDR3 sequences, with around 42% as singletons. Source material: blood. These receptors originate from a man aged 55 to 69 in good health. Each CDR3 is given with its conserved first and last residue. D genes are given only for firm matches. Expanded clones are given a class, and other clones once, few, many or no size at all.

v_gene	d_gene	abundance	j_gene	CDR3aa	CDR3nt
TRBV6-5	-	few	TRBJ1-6	CASSYLRQYNSPLHF	TGTGCCAGCAGTTACCTACGACAGTATAATTCACCCCTCCACTTT
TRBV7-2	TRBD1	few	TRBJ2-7	CASSLRQGAMSYEQYF	TGTGCCAGCAGCCTACGACAGGGGGCCATGTCCTACGAGCAGTACTTC
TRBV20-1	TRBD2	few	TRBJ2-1	CSARGTSSGGSNEQFF	TGCAGTGCTAGAGGTACCTCTAGCGGGGGTAGTAATGAGCAGTTCTTC
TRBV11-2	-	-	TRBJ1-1	CASSRQSKNTEAFF	TGTGCCAGCAGTAGACAGAGTAAGAACACTGAAGCTTTCTTT
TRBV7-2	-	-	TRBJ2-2	CASSPRGVGELFF	TGTGCCAGCAGCCCAAGAGGGGTCGGGGAGCTGTTTTTT
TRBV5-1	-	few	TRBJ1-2	CASSLDGRGTLYGYTF	TGCGCCAGCAGCTTGGATGGGAGGGGCACCCTCTATGGCTACACCTTC
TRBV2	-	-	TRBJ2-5	CASSPRGDQETQYF	TGTGCCAGCAGCCCAAGAGGAGATCAAGAGACCCAGTACTTC
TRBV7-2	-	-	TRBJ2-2	CASSLRARTGVTGELFF	TGTGCCAGCAGCTTAAGGGCCCGGACGGGGGTAACCGGGGAGCTGTTTTTT
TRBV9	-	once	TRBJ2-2	CVSSVTTLSGELFF	TGTGTTAGCAGCGTAACGACTCTCAGCGGGGAGCTGTTTTTT
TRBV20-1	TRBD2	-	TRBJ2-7	CSATVRPTSGRLYNEQYF	TGCAGTGCTACCGTTCGCCCGACTAGCGGGAGGCTCTACAATGAGCAGTACTTC
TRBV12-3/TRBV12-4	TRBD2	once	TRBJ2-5	CASSRDSVSGQYF	TGTGCCAGCAGTAGAGACAGTGTTAGCGGGCAGTACTTC
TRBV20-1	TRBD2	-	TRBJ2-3	CSARLASGQTDTQYF	TGCAGTGCTAGATTGGCTAGCGGACAAACAGATACGCAGTATTTT
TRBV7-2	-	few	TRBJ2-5	CASSTRDGETQYF	TGTGCCAGCAGCACCCGGGATGGGGAGACCCAGTACTTC
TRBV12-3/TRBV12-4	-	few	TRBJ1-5	CASSFGTWDQPQHF	TGTGCCAGCAGTTTCGGGACATGGGATCAGCCCCAGCATTTT